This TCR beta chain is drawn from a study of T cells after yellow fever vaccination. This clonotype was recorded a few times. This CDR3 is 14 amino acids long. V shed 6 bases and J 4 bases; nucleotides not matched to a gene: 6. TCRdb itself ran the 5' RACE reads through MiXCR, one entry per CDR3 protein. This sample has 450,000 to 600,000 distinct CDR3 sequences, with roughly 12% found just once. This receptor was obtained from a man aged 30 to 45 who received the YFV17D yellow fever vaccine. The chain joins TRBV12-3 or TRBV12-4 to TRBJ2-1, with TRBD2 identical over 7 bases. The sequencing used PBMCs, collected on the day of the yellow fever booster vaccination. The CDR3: CASRPGLQYNEQFF. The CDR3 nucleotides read TGTGCCAGCAGGCCGGGACTACAATACAATGAGCAGTTCTTC.